In this sample, the clone carrying this T cell receptor beta chain turned up many times. Its antigen is not known. Between the trimmed V and J ends, which lost 2 bases and 3 bases, there was a span of 10 bases. The CDR3 is 14 residues long. Per the germline V gene, CDR1 is KGHSH and CDR2 is LQKENI. All patients reached thyroid surgery having received no treatment beforehand. Authors' processing steps: Built for papillary thyroid cancer, a distant-metastasis classifier drew on CDR3 differences across clinicopathological groups. From the PCR reads, TCRdb re-called clones with MiXCR. In this record, the V and J calls reflect TCRdb's handling and not the investigators' own analysis. The table lists 40,000 to 45,000 clones, under 4% of them singletons. This specimen belongs to a study of metastatic and nonmetastatic thyroid tumors. Study details: Peripheral blood and tumor or nodule samples from malignant and benign thyroid patients were compared.

General study results and limits: Reported TCR beta diversity, measured in blood and tumor, was significantly higher for malignant thyroid tumors than for benign nodules.

This chain links TRBV18 with TRBJ1-1; no firm D call. The sequence was obtained from a female donor with papillary thyroid cancer or a benign thyroid nodule (not recorded which). Some clones in this sample may be carry-over from other donors' samples. The source material was blood. CDR3 sequence reads: CASSPGVGDTEAFF. DNA of the CDR3: TGTGCCAGCTCACCAGGGGTGGGAGACACTGAAGCTTTCTTT. Full variable domain (rest looked up from reference TRBV18 and TRBJ1-1): NAGVMQNPRHLVRRRGQEARLRCSPMKGHSHVYWYRQLPEEGLKFMVYLQKENIIDESGMPKERFSAEFPKEGPSILRIQQVVRGDSAAYFCASSPGVGDTEAFFGQGTRLTVV.